This T cell receptor beta chain was recorded in a study of regulatory T cells in long-lasting Graves disease. Time point meaning: newly diagnosed GD, antithyroid drugs for less than 3 months. Generation of the TCR library employed RNA extracted from PBMCs. V lost 2 bases, J lost 5 bases, and 12 bases lay in between. Germline V lookup: CDR1 KGHDR, CDR2 SFDVKD. The CDR3 contains 15 residues. Building of the TCR beta libraries involved iRepertoire HTBI primers and Arm-PCR of CDR3 regions. TCRdb redid the calling of the multiplex PCR reads with MiXCR, one entry per CDR3 protein. The table lists 550,000 or so distinct CDR3 sequences, more than 10% of them singletons. This clonotype was detected ten times or more. The data also belong to a second study, concerning T cells in Graves' hyperthyroidism and ophthalmopathy. That source notes: The HTBI primer set drove a first-round RT-PCR of the TCR CDR3.

This clonotype was obtained from a woman aged 30 to 39 with Graves disease. The sequencing here drew on peripheral blood mononuclear cells (PBMCs), taken at new diagnosis, from a patient treated with antithyroid drugs. The chain couples TRBV24-1 to TRBJ2-1, with D possibly TRBD1 on 5 matching bases. DNA of the CDR3: TGTGCCACCAGTGATTCCAGGGCCCTTAACAATGAGCAGTTCTTC. Its protein is CATSDSRALNNEQFF.